These 24 T cell receptor beta chains share one sample of origin, sequenced in a study of cytomegalovirus exposure and HLA in healthy donors. Use of 60 Vbeta and 13 Jbeta primers characterized the PCR. Profiling relied on immunoSEQ multiplex PCR, and the TCRdb table lists in-frame clones only, not all of them. This sample has around 130,000 clones, with approximately 77% found just once. Sequencing input: PBMCs. All receptors come from an older woman in good health and CMV-seronegative.

This rearrangement joins TRBV5-1 to TRBJ1-1, with 8 bases lining up with TRBD1. Germline V gives CDR1 SGHRS, CDR2 YFSETQ. The CDR3 covers 14 residues. V gave up 5 bases and J gave up 4 bases; unmatched junction bases: 7. The CDR3 loop is CASSSQGARTEAFF. CDR3 DNA sequence: TGCGCCAGCAGTTCTCAGGGGGCGCGCACTGAAGCTTTCTTT. Based on the CDR3 plus reference TRBV5-1 and TRBJ1-1, the full variable domain is KAGVTQTPRYLIKTRGQQVTLSCSPISGHRSVSWYQQTPGQGLQFLFEYFSETQRNKGNFPGRFSGRQFSNSRSEMNVSTLELGDSALYLCASSSQGARTEAFFGQGTRLTVV.

This clone was seen a handful of times. The chain links TRBV4-1 to TRBJ2-7; 7 positions match TRBD1. V trimming: 0 bases; J trimming: 4 bases; junction bases outside the gene matches: 3. Germline assignment: CDR1 MGHRA and CDR2 YSYEKL. This CDR3 comprises 14 residues. The CDR3 coding sequence is TGCGCCAGCAGCCAAGACTTGACAGGGTACGAGCAGTACTTC. It yields the protein CASSQDLTGYEQYF.

The genes are TRBV4-1 and TRBJ2-7, with D uncertain. Germline CDR1 reads MGHRA; CDR2 reads YSYEKL. The CDR3 totals 13 residues. Trimming took off 2 bases at V and 4 bases at J, with 9 bases between the two ends. As DNA, the CDR3 is TGCGCCAGCAGCCAACTAGAGTGGTACGAGCAGTACTTC. Its protein is CASSQLEWYEQYF.

The chain employs TRBV5-4 and TRBJ1-1, with D perhaps TRBD1 (5 bases). The CDR3 is 17 amino acids. The germline V gene has CDR1 SGHNT and CDR2 YYREEE (reference sequence). With 0 bases removed from V and 4 bases from J, the gap between germline ends came to 19 bases. The CDR3 nucleotides read TGTGCCAGCAGCTTGGTATCCTGGCAAGTGGGGCCCACTGAAGCTTTCTTT. It encodes CASSLVSWQVGPTEAFF.

The chain links TRBV6-1 to TRBJ2-5; D unresolved. Per the germline V gene, CDR1 is MNHNS and CDR2 is SASEGT. This CDR3 spans 12 amino acids. Trimming stripped 7 bases from V and 5 bases from J, with 11 bases between. The DNA for the CDR3 is TGTGCCAGCACCCCGCACGGGGAGACCCAGTACTTC. This encodes CASTPHGETQYF.

The chain uses TRBV7-8 and TRBJ2-2; maybe TRBD2 (7 bases). Trimming left V 6 bases short and J 2 bases short, with 19 bases between. Germline V gives CDR1 SGHVS, CDR2 FQNEAQ. The CDR3 is 17 amino acids. CDR3 in amino acids: CASRPLGGAPNTGELFF. DNA of the CDR3: TGTGCCAGCAGACCCCTTGGGGGGGCCCCAAACACCGGGGAGCTGTTTTTT.

This clone appeared a few times. The chain is built from TRBV6-4 and TRBJ2-1; perhaps TRBD2 as D (6 bases). The V and J ends lost 8 bases and 0 bases respectively, with 14 bases between them. This CDR3 contains 15 residues. Germline CDR1 reads MRHNA; CDR2 reads SNTAGT. The CDR3 bases are TGTGCCAGCTCTTGGAGGGCGGCCTCCTACAATGAGCAGTTCTTC. Translating it yields CASSWRAASYNEQFF.

The chain recombines TRBV28 with TRBJ1-2; 7 bases line up with TRBD1. This CDR3 spans 14 amino acids. Germline CDR1 MDHEN, CDR2 SYDVKM. V was pared by 6 bases and J by 2 bases, with 6 bases of the junction left unmatched. The CDR3 DNA reads TGTGCCAGCAGCCCAGAACAGGGGAACTATGGCTACACCTTC. It codes for CASSPEQGNYGYTF.

In its sample, this clone was seen once. DNA of the CDR3: TGTGCCAGCAGGGCCGGGGGGCGGTACGAGCAGTACTTC. It yields the protein CASRAGGRYEQYF. V and J are TRBV2 and TRBJ2-7, with D perhaps TRBD2 (7 bases). CDR3 length equals 13 residues. Germline V gives CDR1 SNHLY, CDR2 FYNNEI. V dropped 6 bases and J dropped 4 bases, with 13 bases sitting between them.

This clone was counted a few times. This rearrangement joins TRBV9 to TRBJ2-2; 8 bases agree with TRBD1. Germline CDR1 and CDR2: SGDLS and YYNGEE. V gave up 1 base and J gave up 1 base; unmatched junction bases: 3. The CDR3 is 16 residues long. CDR3 region: CASSVTGTGNTGELFF. In DNA form, the CDR3 reads TGTGCCAGCAGCGTAACCGGGACAGGGAACACCGGGGAGCTGTTTTTT. The full variable domain, completed using reference TRBV9 and TRBJ2-2, is DSGVTQTPKHLITATGQRVTLRCSPRSGDLSVYWYQQSLDQGLQFLIQYYNGEERAKGNILERFSAQQFPDLHSELNLSSLELGDSALYFCASSVTGTGNTGELFFGEGSRLTVL.

The rearrangement uses TRBV30 and TRBJ1-3; D possibly corresponds to TRBD1 (6 bases). CDR1 and CDR2 (germline): GTSNPN, SVGIG (reference sequence). There are 13 residues in the CDR3. Trimming stripped 5 bases from V and 0 bases from J, with 8 bases between. The CDR3 region has the DNA TGTGCCTGGGCAGGGGTCTCTGGAAACACCATATATTTT. Residues: CAWAGVSGNTIYF.

The DNA for the CDR3 is TGCGCCAGCAGCTTGGACACAGGGCATTATTCACCCCTCCACTTT. Translating it yields CASSLDTGHYSPLHF. The chain is built from TRBV5-1 and TRBJ1-6; D may be TRBD1 (6 bases). Per germline, CDR1 SGHRS and CDR2 YFSETQ. CDR3 size: 15 residues. V was shortened by 0 bases and J by 8 bases, with 12 bases between the two germline ends.

This clone was detected only once. The chain uses TRBV2 and TRBJ2-1; maybe TRBD2 (6 bases). Germline V CDR1 and CDR2: SNHLY, FYNNEI. V was shortened by 5 bases and J by 6 bases, with 23 bases between the two germline ends. The CDR3 extends over 17 amino acids. This chain's CDR3 is CASSQRQGGSGFNEQFF. The CDR3 DNA reads TGTGCCAGCAGTCAGCGGCAGGGAGGATCGGGATTCAATGAGCAGTTCTTC.

This clone was found a few times. V usage is TRBV5-1 and J usage is TRBJ1-6, with a weak D call TRBD1 (6 bases). CDR3 size: 17 residues. Trimming took 4 bases from V and 6 from J, leaving 20 bases between them. Germline V gene sequence: CDR1 SGHRS, CDR2 YFSETQ. The chain's CDR3 is CASSPGVQGLTNSPLHF. In nucleotides, the CDR3 is TGCGCCAGCAGCCCTGGGGTACAGGGCTTAACTAATTCACCCCTCCACTTT.

The chain joins TRBV30 to TRBJ2-3; the match to TRBD2 covers 9 bases. The CDR3 is made up of 13 amino acids. Germline lookup yields CDR1 GTSNPN and CDR2 SVGIG (reference sequence). The V and J ends lost 4 bases and 3 bases, in that order; junction bases with no gene match: 2. DNA of the CDR3: TGTGCCTGGACGCTAGCGGGGACAGATACGCAGTATTTT. Residues: CAWTLAGTDTQYF.

To note about this clone: Distinct nucleotide sequences in the sample also encode this CDR3. The chain joins TRBV19 to TRBJ1-1, with D perhaps matching TRBD1 (6 bases). The germline V and J ends were trimmed by 3 bases and 4 bases, with 9 bases remaining between them. CDR3 length equals 13 residues. Germline V gives CDR1 LNHDA, CDR2 SQIVND (reference sequence). DNA of the CDR3: TGTGCCAGTAGTATCGGCAGGGGCACTGAAGCTTTCTTT. Translation: CASSIGRGTEAFF.

The chain combines TRBV6-1 with TRBJ2-5; D is possibly TRBD1 (5 bases). The CDR3 covers 13 residues. V was pared by 3 bases and J by 6 bases, with 11 bases between. CDR1 and CDR2 (germline): MNHNS, SASEGT. The CDR3 DNA is TGTGCCAGCAGTGACAGGGTGGGGAAGACCCAGTACTTC. Translation gives CASSDRVGKTQYF.

V gene TRBV6-1 combines with J gene TRBJ2-3; 10 positions agree with TRBD2. The length of the CDR3 is 14 residues. Germline CDR1 is MNHNS and CDR2 is SASEGT. J gave up 8 bases and V 6 bases, and 8 bases lay outside the gene matches. The CDR3 DNA reads as TGTGCCAGCAGGCTAGCGGGGGCTCAAGTTACGCAGTATTTT. This sequence encodes CASRLAGAQVTQYF.

V usage is TRBV25-1 and J usage is TRBJ1-2, with 11 nucleotides matching TRBD1. The length of the CDR3 is 15 residues. The germline CDR1 and CDR2 sequences are MGHDK and SYGVNS. With V trimmed by 3 bases and J by 3 bases, 3 bases remained unmatched. CDR3 region: CASSDRDRGYYGYTF. The CDR3 DNA sequence: TGTGCCAGCAGTGATCGGGACAGGGGGTACTATGGCTACACCTTC.

This clone has just a few counts. V and J are TRBV6-1 and TRBJ2-7; 8 bases align to TRBD2. V lost 9 bases and J lost 1; bases outside the gene matches: 5. The CDR3 covers 13 residues. Germline V gene sequence: CDR1 MNHNS, CDR2 SASEGT. The DNA of the CDR3 is TGTGCCAGTAAGCGGGAGTGGTCCTACGAGCAGTACTTC. This codes for CASKREWSYEQYF.

This clone was seen only a few times. The genes are TRBV2 and TRBJ1-5, with D hard to call. CDR3 length equals 14 residues. Germline V gene sequence: CDR1 SNHLY, CDR2 FYNNEI. V lost 3 bases, J lost 4 bases, and 10 bases lay in between. CDR3: CASSERTANQPQHF. CDR3 bases: TGTGCCAGCAGTGAGCGAACAGCAAATCAGCCCCAGCATTTT.

This clone turned up a few times. This chain uses TRBV28 with TRBJ2-5, with 9 bases matching TRBD2. The J call may be mistaken, given a closer DNA end match to TRBJ2-7. CDR3 length equals 15 residues. Germline V gene data show CDR1 as MDHEN and CDR2 as SYDVKM. The CDR3 here is CASSYGGSGRDEQYF. CDR3 nucleotide sequence: TGTGCCAGCAGTTATGGGGGTAGCGGGAGAGACGAGCAGTACTTC.

This chain joins TRBV9 and TRBJ2-3, with 9 nucleotides matching TRBD1. V lost 0 bases, J lost 3 bases, and 5 bases stayed unmatched. CDR1 is SGDLS, CDR2 YYNGEE, per germline. This CDR3 comprises 16 residues. CDR3 loop: CASSVGRDRETDTQYF. CDR3 coding DNA: TGTGCCAGCAGCGTAGGTCGGGACAGGGAAACAGATACGCAGTATTTT. Complete variable domain (other parts from reference TRBV9 and TRBJ2-3): DSGVTQTPKHLITATGQRVTLRCSPRSGDLSVYWYQQSLDQGLQFLIQYYNGEERAKGNILERFSAQQFPDLHSELNLSSLELGDSALYFCASSVGRDRETDTQYFGPGTRLTVL.

This chain connects TRBV2 to TRBJ1-2, with 7 nucleotides matching TRBD1. The length of the CDR3 is 15 residues. The junction had 13 bases not matched to a gene; V was cut back by 8 bases and J by 4 bases. Germline V gene sequence: CDR1 SNHLY, CDR2 FYNNEI. CDR3 bases: TGTGCCAGCGCTATAGGGACAGCCACTACCTATGGCTACACCTTC. Translation gives CASAIGTATTYGYTF.